This is a list of T cell receptor beta chains from one sample in a study of identical twins. Each CDR3 protein gets one entry after TCRdb re-called the 5' RACE reads with MiXCR. The sample carries some 730,000 distinct CDR3 sequences, around a sixth recorded once. These same records also appear under a second study, on T cells expressing NK-cell markers.

Sequenced: PBMCs. The receptors stem from a young woman in good health. The CDR3 runs from the conserved cysteine through the conserved F or W. The D gene is left open where the match is weak. Clone size, where shown, is once, few, many, or a class for clones that have expanded.

j_call	clone_size	d_call	v_call	cdr3_aa	cdr3_nt
TRBJ2-2	.	TRBD2	TRBV18	CASSPILATNSGELFF	TGTGCCAGCTCACCCATACTAGCGACCAATTCCGGGGAGCTGTTTTTT
TRBJ2-2	.	TRBD2	TRBV5-1	CASSPTSARTGELFF	TGCGCCAGCAGCCCTACTAGCGCCCGCACCGGGGAGCTGTTTTTT
TRBJ1-2	few	TRBD1	TRBV20-1	CSAALGQGYGYTF	TGCAGTGCCGCACTGGGACAGGGGTATGGCTACACCTTC
TRBJ2-6	.	.	TRBV6-1	CASRRSFSSGANVLTF	TGTGCCAGCAGACGAAGTTTTTCCTCTGGGGCCAACGTCCTGACTTTC
TRBJ2-2	.	.	TRBV15	CATSKPYATAGELFF	TGTGCCACCAGCAAACCCTACGCGACGGCCGGGGAGCTGTTTTTT
TRBJ2-5	few	TRBD2	TRBV29-1	CSVIAGQETQYF	TGCAGCGTAATAGCGGGGCAAGAGACCCAGTACTTC
TRBJ2-1	.	TRBD1	TRBV5-1	CASSSYRGVGSNEQFF	TGCGCCAGCAGCTCATACAGGGGAGTCGGGTCCAATGAGCAGTTCTTC
TRBJ1-1	.	TRBD1	TRBV27	CASSTTTGGAFF	TGTGCCAGCAGTACCACGACAGGGGGAGCTTTCTTT
TRBJ2-2	few	.	TRBV2	CASKETVGELFF	TGTGCCAGCAAAGAAACTGTCGGGGAGCTGTTTTTT
TRBJ2-2	.	.	TRBV20-1	CSARDTGELFF	TGCAGTGCACGGGACACCGGGGAGCTGTTTTTT
TRBJ1-6	few	.	TRBV6-2/TRBV6-3	CASSYPDGRDSPLHF	TGTGCCAGCAGTTACCCTGACGGAAGGGATTCACCCCTCCACTTT
TRBJ2-7	few	TRBD2	TRBV18	CASSPKAPSGVGEQYF	TGTGCCAGCTCACCAAAAGCCCCTAGCGGGGTTGGCGAGCAGTACTTC
TRBJ2-7	.	.	TRBV6-5	CASSRLNEQYF	TGTGCCAGCAGTCGACTCAACGAGCAGTACTTC
TRBJ2-5	few	TRBD2	TRBV20-1	CSARTLAGAGETQYF	TGCAGTGCTAGAACCCTAGCGGGGGCAGGAGAGACCCAGTACTTC
TRBJ2-2	.	.	TRBV3-1	CASSSVHGGGELFF	TGTGCCAGCAGCTCCGTCCACGGGGGCGGGGAGCTGTTTTTT
TRBJ2-2	few	.	TRBV10-3	CAISAPVGGVTGELFF	TGTGCCATCAGTGCACCCGTTGGGGGAGTCACCGGGGAGCTGTTTTTT
TRBJ2-2	.	.	TRBV7-9	CARDGAANTGELFF	TGTGCCAGAGATGGGGCGGCGAACACCGGGGAGCTGTTTTTT
TRBJ2-3	few	.	TRBV6-5	CASSYRRRDTQYF	TGTGCCAGCAGTTACCGTCGTCGGGATACGCAGTATTTT
TRBJ2-1	.	.	TRBV29-1	CSAPLPRGSYNEQFF	TGCAGCGCGCCACTACCGAGGGGCTCCTACAATGAGCAGTTCTTC
TRBJ2-7	many	.	TRBV12-3/TRBV12-4	CASSSGLPLEQYF	TGTGCCAGCAGTTCCGGACTACCTTTGGAGCAGTACTTC
TRBJ1-2	.	.	TRBV7-2	CASSLEGQTYDYGYTF	TGTGCCAGCAGCTTAGAAGGGCAGACCTATGACTATGGCTACACCTTC
TRBJ1-2	few	.	TRBV15	CATSRPDSNYGYTF	TGTGCCACCAGCAGACCCGACAGCAACTATGGCTACACCTTC
TRBJ2-7	few	.	TRBV5-1	CASRVGEPYEQYF	TGCGCCAGCAGGGTGGGGGAACCCTACGAGCAGTACTTC
TRBJ1-6	few	.	TRBV7-3	CASSRYRDPNSPLHF	TGTGCCAGCAGCCGCTACCGGGACCCCAATTCACCCCTCCACTTT
TRBJ2-1	few	.	TRBV6-2/TRBV6-3	CASSYKGGSYNEQFF	TGTGCCAGCAGTTACAAGGGGGGCTCCTACAATGAGCAGTTCTTC
TRBJ2-1	.	TRBD1	TRBV12-3/TRBV12-4	CATRDRGINEQFF	TGTGCCACAAGGGACAGGGGGATCAATGAGCAGTTCTTC
TRBJ2-1	.	TRBD2	TRBV6-1	CASSLIETSGINEQFF	TGTGCCAGCAGTCTCATCGAGACTAGCGGGATCAATGAGCAGTTCTTC
TRBJ2-7	few	.	TRBV6-1	CASSVGSTGEQYF	TGTGCCAGCAGCGTAGGGTCGACGGGGGAGCAGTACTTC
TRBJ2-7	few	TRBD1	TRBV27	CASSHRPGQGYYEQYF	TGTGCCAGCTCTCACCGCCCGGGACAGGGGTACTACGAGCAGTACTTC
TRBJ1-2	.	TRBD1	TRBV20-1	CSARGDRAHYGYTF	TGCAGTGCTAGGGGGGACAGAGCCCACTATGGCTACACCTTC
TRBJ2-1	.	TRBD2	TRBV24-1	CATSDSTSGTYNEQFF	TGTGCCACCAGTGACTCGACTAGCGGTACCTACAATGAGCAGTTCTTC
TRBJ2-5	.	.	TRBV5-1	CASSLRLAGQETQYF	TGCGCCAGCAGCTTGAGGCTAGCTGGCCAAGAGACCCAGTACTTC
TRBJ2-1	few	.	TRBV20-1	CSARVQPTNEQFF	TGCAGTGCTAGAGTCCAACCCACCAATGAGCAGTTCTTC
TRBJ2-2	.	.	TRBV6-4	CASSEVASTGELFF	TGTGCCAGCAGTGAAGTGGCTAGCACCGGGGAGCTGTTTTTT
TRBJ2-7	few	TRBD2	TRBV20-1	CSARVRLADEQYF	TGCAGTGCTAGAGTTAGACTAGCGGACGAGCAGTACTTC
TRBJ2-2	.	TRBD2	TRBV27	CASSFDRAGGTGELFF	TGTGCCAGCAGCTTCGACCGGGCGGGGGGTACCGGGGAGCTGTTTTTT
TRBJ1-1	few	TRBD1	TRBV6-1	CASSATGALTEAFF	TGTGCCAGCAGTGCCACAGGGGCACTAACTGAAGCTTTCTTT
TRBJ2-7	many	.	TRBV29-1	CSVERRGSTYEQYF	TGCAGCGTTGAACGTCGCGGCAGTACCTACGAGCAGTACTTC
TRBJ2-2	.	.	TRBV5-5	CASSRPLPTGELFF	TGTGCCAGCAGCCGGCCCCTCCCCACCGGGGAGCTGTTTTTT
TRBJ2-7	.	.	TRBV10-2	CASSAQGPRTYEQYF	TGCGCCAGCAGTGCACAGGGCCCTCGAACCTACGAGCAGTACTTC
TRBJ1-1	many	TRBD1	TRBV29-1	CSVGGQGLERTEAFF	TGCAGCGTTGGAGGACAGGGCCTCGAAAGGACTGAAGCTTTCTTT
TRBJ2-2	few	.	TRBV7-9	CASSPSPTNTGELFF	TGTGCCAGCAGCCCGAGTCCCACGAACACCGGGGAGCTGTTTTTT
TRBJ2-2	.	.	TRBV20-1	CSARVGNTGELFF	TGCAGTGCTAGAGTCGGGAACACCGGGGAGCTGTTTTTT
TRBJ2-3	few	TRBD2	TRBV11-2	CASSLRLAGGLRTSTDTQYF	TGTGCCAGCAGCTTACGATTGGCGGGGGGGCTTCGTACAAGCACAGATACGCAGTATTTT
TRBJ2-1	few	TRBD2	TRBV20-1	CSARDSGRAYYNEQFF	TGCAGTGCTAGAGACAGCGGGAGGGCTTACTACAATGAGCAGTTCTTC
TRBJ2-5	.	.	TRBV11-2	CASSFGSGNGETQYF	TGTGCCAGCAGCTTCGGCTCAGGCAACGGAGAGACCCAGTACTTC